What follows describes a single TCR beta chain. Its antigen remains unidentified. This entry belongs to a study of T-cell memory formation after mild COVID-19. Study results and limitations: Whereas later expanders leaned CD4+, clones contracting day 15 to 85 showed a balanced CD4/CD8 makeup. Pre-infection memory already had some responding clones, implying cross-reactive memory joined.

The CDR3 loop spans 14 amino acids. V gave up 3 bases and J gave up 3 bases, with 12 bases separating them. With constant-segment primers, 5'RACE yielded cDNA libraries of TCR alpha and TCR beta that carried sample barcodes and UMIs. TCRdb re-derived calls from the 5' RACE reads in MiXCR, one entry per CDR3 protein. This sample yields 550,000 to 700,000 distinct CDR3 sequences, of which more than 15% are seen a single time; more than 10% belongs to the top ten. This chain joins TRBV12-3 or TRBV12-4 and TRBJ2-7; D is possibly TRBD2 (6 bases). The receptor comes from an adult woman who had mild COVID-19 (a few samples of this study predate the infection). Cell type and time point are not known. The source material was PBMCs or a T cell subset sorted from them (not recorded which). The DNA of the CDR3 is TGTGCCAGCAGTTTTTGGGAGGCCCACTACGAGCAGTACTTC. Translation: CASSFWEAHYEQYF.